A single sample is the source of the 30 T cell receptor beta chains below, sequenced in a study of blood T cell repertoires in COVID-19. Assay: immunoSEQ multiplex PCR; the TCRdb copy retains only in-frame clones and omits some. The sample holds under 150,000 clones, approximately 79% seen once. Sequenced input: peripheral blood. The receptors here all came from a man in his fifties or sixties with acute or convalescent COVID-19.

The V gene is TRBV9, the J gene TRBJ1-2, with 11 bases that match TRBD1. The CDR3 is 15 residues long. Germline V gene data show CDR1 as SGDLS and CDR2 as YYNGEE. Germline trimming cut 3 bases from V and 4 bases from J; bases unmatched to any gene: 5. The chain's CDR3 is CASSGSGTGGYGYTF. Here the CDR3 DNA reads TGTGCCAGCAGCGGATCCGGGACAGGGGGCTATGGCTACACCTTC. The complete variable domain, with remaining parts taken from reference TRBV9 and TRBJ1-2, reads DSGVTQTPKHLITATGQRVTLRCSPRSGDLSVYWYQQSLDQGLQFLIQYYNGEERAKGNILERFSAQQFPDLHSELNLSSLELGDSALYFCASSGSGTGGYGYTFGSGTRLTVV.

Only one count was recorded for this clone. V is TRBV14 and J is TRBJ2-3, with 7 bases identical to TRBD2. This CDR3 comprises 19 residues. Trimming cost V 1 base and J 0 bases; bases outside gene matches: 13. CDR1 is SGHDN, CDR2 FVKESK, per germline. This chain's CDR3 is CASSQAGGRAVGSTDTQYF. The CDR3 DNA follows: TGTGCCAGCAGCCAAGCCGGGGGGAGGGCCGTCGGGAGCACAGATACGCAGTATTTT.

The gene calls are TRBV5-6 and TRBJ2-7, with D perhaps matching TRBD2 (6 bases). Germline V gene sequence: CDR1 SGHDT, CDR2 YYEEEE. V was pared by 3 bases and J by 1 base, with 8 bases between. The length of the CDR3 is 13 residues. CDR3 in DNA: TGTGCCAGCAGCTCGGGGGTGTCCTACGAGCAGTACTTC. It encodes CASSSGVSYEQYF.

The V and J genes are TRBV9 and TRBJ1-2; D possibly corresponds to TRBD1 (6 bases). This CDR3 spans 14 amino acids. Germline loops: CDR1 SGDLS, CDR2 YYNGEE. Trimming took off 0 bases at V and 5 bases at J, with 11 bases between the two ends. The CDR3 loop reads CASSVVGTHYGYTF. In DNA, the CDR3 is TGTGCCAGCAGCGTAGTCGGGACACATTATGGCTACACCTTC.

CDR3 residues: CASNLGGSGLGQYF. Written as DNA, the CDR3 is TGTGCCAGTAACCTCGGGGGGTCGGGACTAGGACAGTATTTT. The J gene is TRBJ2-3, the V gene TRBV19, with 8 positions matching TRBD2. Trimming took 7 bases from V and 12 from J; bases not matched to a gene: 15. Germline-derived CDR1 and CDR2 are LNHDA and SQIVND (reference sequence). The CDR3 has 14 residues. The full variable domain, rest sourced from reference TRBV19 and TRBJ2-3, is DGGITQSPKYLFRKEGQNVTLSCEQNLNHDAMYWYRQDPGQGLRLIYYSQIVNDFQKGDIAEGYSVSREKKESFPLTVTSAQKNPTAFYLCASNLGGSGLGQYFGPGTRLTVL.

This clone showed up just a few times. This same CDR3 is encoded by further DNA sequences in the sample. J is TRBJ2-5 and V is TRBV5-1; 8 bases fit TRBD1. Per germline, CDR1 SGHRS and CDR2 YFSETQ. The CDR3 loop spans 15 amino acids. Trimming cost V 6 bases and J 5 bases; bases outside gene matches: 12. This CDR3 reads CASTDWTGIGETQYF. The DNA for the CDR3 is TGCGCCAGCACCGACTGGACAGGGATTGGGGAGACCCAGTACTTC. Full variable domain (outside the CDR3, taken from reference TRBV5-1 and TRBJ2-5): KAGVTQTPRYLIKTRGQQVTLSCSPISGHRSVSWYQQTPGQGLQFLFEYFSETQRNKGNFPGRFSGRQFSNSRSEMNVSTLELGDSALYLCASTDWTGIGETQYFGPGTRLLVL.

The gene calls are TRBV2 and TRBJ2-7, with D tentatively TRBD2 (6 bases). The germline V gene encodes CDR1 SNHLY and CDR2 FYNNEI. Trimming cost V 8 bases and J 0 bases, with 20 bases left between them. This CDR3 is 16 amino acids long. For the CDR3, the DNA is TGTGCCAGCTCCTGGAGTCGGGGGAAAGCCTCCTACGAGCAGTACTTC. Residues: CASSWSRGKASYEQYF.

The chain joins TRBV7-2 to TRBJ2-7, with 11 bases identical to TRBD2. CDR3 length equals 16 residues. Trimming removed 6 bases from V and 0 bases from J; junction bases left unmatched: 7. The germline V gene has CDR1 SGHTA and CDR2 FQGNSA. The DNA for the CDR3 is TGTGCCAGCAGAAACTTCGGGACTAGCGGCTCCTACGAGCAGTACTTC. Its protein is CASRNFGTSGSYEQYF.

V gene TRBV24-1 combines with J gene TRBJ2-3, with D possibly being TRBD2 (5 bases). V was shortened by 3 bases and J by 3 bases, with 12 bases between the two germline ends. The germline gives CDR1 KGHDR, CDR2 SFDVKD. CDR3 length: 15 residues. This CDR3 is CATSDVSAGTDTQYF. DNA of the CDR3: TGTGCCACCAGTGATGTTAGCGCCGGAACAGATACGCAGTATTTT.

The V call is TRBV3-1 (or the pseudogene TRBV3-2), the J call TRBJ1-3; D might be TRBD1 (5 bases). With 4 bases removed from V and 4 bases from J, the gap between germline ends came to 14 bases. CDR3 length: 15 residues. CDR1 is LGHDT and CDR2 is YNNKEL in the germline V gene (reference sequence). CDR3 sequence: CASSPLGGDGNTIYF. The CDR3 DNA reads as TGTGCCAGCAGCCCTTTGGGAGGGGACGGAAACACCATATATTTT.

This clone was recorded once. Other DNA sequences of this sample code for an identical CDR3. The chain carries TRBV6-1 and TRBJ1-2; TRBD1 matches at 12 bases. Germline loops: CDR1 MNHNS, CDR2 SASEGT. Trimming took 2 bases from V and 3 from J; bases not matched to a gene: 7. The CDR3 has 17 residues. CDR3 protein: CASSETGQGAVHYGYTF. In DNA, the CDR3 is TGTGCCAGCAGTGAAACGGGACAGGGGGCCGTCCACTATGGCTACACCTTC.

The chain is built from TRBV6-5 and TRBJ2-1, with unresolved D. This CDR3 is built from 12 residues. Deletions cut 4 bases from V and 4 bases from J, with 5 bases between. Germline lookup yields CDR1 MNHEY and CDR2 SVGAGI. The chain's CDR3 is CASSSRYNEQFF. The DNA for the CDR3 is TGTGCCAGCAGTTCTAGGTACAATGAGCAGTTCTTC.

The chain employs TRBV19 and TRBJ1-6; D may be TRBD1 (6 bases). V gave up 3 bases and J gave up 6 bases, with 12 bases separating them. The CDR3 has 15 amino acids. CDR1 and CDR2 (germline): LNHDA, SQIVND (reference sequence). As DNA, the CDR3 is TGTGCCAGTAGTATGGGGGCAGCAGTTAATTCACCCCTCCACTTT. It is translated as CASSMGAAVNSPLHF.

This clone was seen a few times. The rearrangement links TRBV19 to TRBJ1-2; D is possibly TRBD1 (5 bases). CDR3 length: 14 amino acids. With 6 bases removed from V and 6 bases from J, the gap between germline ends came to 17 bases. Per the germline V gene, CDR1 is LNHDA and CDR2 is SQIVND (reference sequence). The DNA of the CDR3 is TGTGCCAGTAGCATCCAGGGATCGTTGGATGGCTACACCTTC. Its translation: CASSIQGSLDGYTF.

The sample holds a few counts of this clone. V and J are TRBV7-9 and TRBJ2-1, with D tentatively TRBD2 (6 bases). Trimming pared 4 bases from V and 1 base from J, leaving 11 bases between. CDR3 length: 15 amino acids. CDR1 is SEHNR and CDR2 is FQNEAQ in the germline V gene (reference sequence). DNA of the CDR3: TGTGCCAGCAGCTCCGGGACTCCGTCCTACAATGAGCAGTTCTTC. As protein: CASSSGTPSYNEQFF.

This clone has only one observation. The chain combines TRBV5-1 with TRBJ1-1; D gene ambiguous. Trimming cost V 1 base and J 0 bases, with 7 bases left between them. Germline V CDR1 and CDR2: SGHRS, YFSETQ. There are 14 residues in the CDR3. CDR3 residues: CASSLTVMNTEAFF. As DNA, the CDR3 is TGCGCCAGCAGCTTGACAGTGATGAACACTGAAGCTTTCTTT.

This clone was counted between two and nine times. The CDR3 reads CASRDRQNTEAFF. CDR3 nucleotide sequence: TGTGCCAGCCGAGACAGACAGAACACTGAAGCTTTCTTT. The chain has TRBV6-5 and TRBJ1-1; D might be TRBD1 (5 bases). The CDR3 runs 13 residues. Germline CDR1 MNHEY, CDR2 SVGAGI. V lost 8 bases and J 1 base, leaving 11 bases between the germline ends.

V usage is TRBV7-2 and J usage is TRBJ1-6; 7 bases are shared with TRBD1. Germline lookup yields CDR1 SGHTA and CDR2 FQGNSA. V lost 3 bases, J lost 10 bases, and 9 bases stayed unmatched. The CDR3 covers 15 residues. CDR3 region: CASSFTGTAESPLHF. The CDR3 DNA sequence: TGTGCCAGCAGCTTTACCGGGACAGCCGAATCACCCCTCCACTTT. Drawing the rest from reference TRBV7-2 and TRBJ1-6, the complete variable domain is GAGVSQSPSNKVTEKGKDVELRCDPISGHTALYWYRQSLGQGLEFLIYFQGNSAPDKSGLPSDRFSAERTGGSVSTLTIQRTQQEDSAVYLCASSFTGTAESPLHFGNGTRLTVT.

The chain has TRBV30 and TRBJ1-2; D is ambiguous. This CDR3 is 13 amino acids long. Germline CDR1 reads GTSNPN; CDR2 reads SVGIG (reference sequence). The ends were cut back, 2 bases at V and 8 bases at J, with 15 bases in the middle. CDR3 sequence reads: CAWSITRGNGYTF. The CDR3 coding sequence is TGTGCCTGGAGTATTACACGGGGTAACGGCTACACCTTC.

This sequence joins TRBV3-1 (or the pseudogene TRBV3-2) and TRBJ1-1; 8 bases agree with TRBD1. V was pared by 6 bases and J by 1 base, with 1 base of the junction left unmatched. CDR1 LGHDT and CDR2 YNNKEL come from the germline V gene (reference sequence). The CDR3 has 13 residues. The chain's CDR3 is CASSDRGNTEAFF. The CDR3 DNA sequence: TGTGCCAGCAGTGACAGGGGGAACACTGAAGCTTTCTTT.

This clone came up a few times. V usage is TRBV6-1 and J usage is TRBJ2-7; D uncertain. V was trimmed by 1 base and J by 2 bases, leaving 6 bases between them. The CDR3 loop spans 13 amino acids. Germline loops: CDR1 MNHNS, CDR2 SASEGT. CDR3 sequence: CASSEGSTYEQYF. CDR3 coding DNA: TGTGCCAGCAGTGAAGGCAGTACCTACGAGCAGTACTTC.

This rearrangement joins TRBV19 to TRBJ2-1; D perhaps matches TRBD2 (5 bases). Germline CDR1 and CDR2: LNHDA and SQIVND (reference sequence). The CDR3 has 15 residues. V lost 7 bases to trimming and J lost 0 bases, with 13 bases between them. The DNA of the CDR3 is TGTGCCAGTAATGTGGGAGCCAGCTCCTACAATGAGCAGTTCTTC. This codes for CASNVGASSYNEQFF.

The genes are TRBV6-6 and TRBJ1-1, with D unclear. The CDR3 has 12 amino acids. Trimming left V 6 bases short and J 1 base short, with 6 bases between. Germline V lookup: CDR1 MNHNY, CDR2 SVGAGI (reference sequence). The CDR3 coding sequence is TGTGCCAGCAGCCCAGGGAACACTGAAGCTTTCTTT. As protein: CASSPGNTEAFF.

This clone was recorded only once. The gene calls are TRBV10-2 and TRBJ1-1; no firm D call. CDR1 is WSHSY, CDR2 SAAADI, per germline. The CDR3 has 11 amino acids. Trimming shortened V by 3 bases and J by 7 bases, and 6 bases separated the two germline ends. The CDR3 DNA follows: TGCGCCAGCAGTGATCTAGTTGAAGCTTTCTTT. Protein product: CASSDLVEAFF.

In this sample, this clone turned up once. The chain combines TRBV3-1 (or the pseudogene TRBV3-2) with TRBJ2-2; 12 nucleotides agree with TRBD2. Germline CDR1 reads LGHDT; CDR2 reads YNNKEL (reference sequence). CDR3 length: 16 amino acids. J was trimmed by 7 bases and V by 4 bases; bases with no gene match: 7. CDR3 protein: CASSPSRLAGVGELFF. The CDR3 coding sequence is TGTGCCAGCAGCCCCTCCCGACTAGCGGGAGTCGGGGAGCTGTTTTTT.

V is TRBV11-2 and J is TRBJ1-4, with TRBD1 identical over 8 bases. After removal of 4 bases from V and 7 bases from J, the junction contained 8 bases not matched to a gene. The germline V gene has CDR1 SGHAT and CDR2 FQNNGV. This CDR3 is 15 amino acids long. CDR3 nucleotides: TGTGCCAGCAGCTCCGGACAGGGAAGGGGTGAAAAACTGTTTTTT. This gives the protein CASSSGQGRGEKLFF.

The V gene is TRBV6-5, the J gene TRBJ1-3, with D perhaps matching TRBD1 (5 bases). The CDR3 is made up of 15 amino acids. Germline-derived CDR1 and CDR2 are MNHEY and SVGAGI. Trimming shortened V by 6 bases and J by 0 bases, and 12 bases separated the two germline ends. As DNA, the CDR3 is TGTGCCAGCAGCCCACAGGCACTCTCTGGAAACACCATATATTTT. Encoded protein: CASSPQALSGNTIYF.

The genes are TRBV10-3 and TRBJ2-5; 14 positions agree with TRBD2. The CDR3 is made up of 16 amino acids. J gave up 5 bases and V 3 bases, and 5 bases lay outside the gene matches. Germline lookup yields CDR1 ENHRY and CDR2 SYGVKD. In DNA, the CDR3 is TGTGCCATCAGTGACCCGGGGACTAGCGGGAGTGAGACCCAGTACTTC. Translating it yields CAISDPGTSGSETQYF.

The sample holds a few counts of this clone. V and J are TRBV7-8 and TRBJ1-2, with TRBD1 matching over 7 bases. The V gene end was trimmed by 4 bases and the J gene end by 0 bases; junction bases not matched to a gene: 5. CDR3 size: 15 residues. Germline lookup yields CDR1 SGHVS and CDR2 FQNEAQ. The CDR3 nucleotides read TGTGCCAGCAGCTACACAGGGGAATCTAACTATGGCTACACCTTC. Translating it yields CASSYTGESNYGYTF.

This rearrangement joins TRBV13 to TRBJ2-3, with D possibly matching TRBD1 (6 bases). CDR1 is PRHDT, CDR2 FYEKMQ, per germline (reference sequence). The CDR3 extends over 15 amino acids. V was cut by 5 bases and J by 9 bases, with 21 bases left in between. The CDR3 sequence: CASSPQGSQGGTQYF. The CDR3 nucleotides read TGTGCCAGCAGCCCCCAGGGGTCGCAGGGTGGAACGCAGTATTTT.